What follows describes a single TCR beta chain. Its cognate antigen is unknown. One entry per CDR3 protein results from TCRdb running MiXCR on the reads. The table includes 200,000 to 250,000 distinct CDR3 sequences, approximately 22% detected once. The V and J ends lost 3 bases and 5 bases respectively, with 13 bases between them. Germline loops: CDR1 SGDLS, CDR2 YYNGEE. The CDR3 totals 14 residues. This record comes from a study of T cell repertoires in cytomegalovirus infection. Study-level findings and limits: CMV-specific HLA-C-restricted TCR beta clonotypes dominated the ex vivo response.

Sequenced sample: CD8+ T cells from PBMCs. The rearrangement uses TRBV9 and TRBJ2-3; D ambiguous. This sequence originates from a human donor in good health (CMV status not recorded). Some clones in this sample may be carry-over from other donors' samples. CDR3 DNA sequence: TGTGCCAGCAGCGCCCCGAGCCCGGGAGATACGCAGTATTTT. This sequence encodes CASSAPSPGDTQYF.